This is a list of T cell receptor beta chains from one sample in a study of shared clonotypes between healthy human individuals. Libraries were prepared by immunoSEQ multiplex PCR; TCRdb keeps only in-frame clonotypes and omits some of them. The repertoire holds roughly 570,000 clones, with 95% to 98% as singletons. The material sequenced was naive CD8+ T cells sorted from blood. Receptors were obtained from a man aged 30 to 39 in good health. CDR3s include the opening cysteine and the closing phenylalanine or tryptophan. The D gene is left open where the match is weak. Clone size is given for some rows only: seen once, a few or many times, or a class if the clone is expanded.

j_call,d_call,v_call,clone_size,cdr3_aa,cdr3_nt
TRBJ2-7,TRBD2,TRBV11-3,-,CASSIGTTGEQYF,TGTGCCAGCAGCATCGGGACTACGGGGGAGCAGTACTTC
TRBJ2-1,-,TRBV29-1,-,CSVVGYNEQFF,TGCAGCGTTGTAGGTTACAATGAGCAGTTCTTC
TRBJ2-5,-,TRBV5-1,-,CASSFGGYQETQYF,TGCGCCAGCAGCTTTGGTGGCTATCAAGAGACCCAGTACTTC
TRBJ2-7,-,TRBV11-2,-,CASSSIGYEQYF,TGTGCCAGCAGCTCGATCGGCTACGAGCAGTACTTC
TRBJ2-4,-,TRBV27,-,CASSPGVNIQYF,TGTGCCAGCAGCCCTGGGGTAAACATTCAGTACTTC
TRBJ2-7,-,TRBV7-2,-,CASSLRGGNEQYF,TGTGCCAGCAGCTTACGTGGGGGGAACGAGCAGTACTTC
TRBJ2-7,-,TRBV7-9,-,CASSLDGYQTYEQYF,TGTGCCAGCAGCTTAGATGGCTATCAGACCTACGAGCAGTACTTC
TRBJ2-1,-,TRBV7-6,-,CASSRTPSSGDEQFF,TGTGCCAGCAGCCGGACCCCCTCCAGCGGCGATGAGCAGTTCTTC
TRBJ2-7,-,TRBV4-1,-,CASSQHGLGSSYEQYF,TGCGCCAGCAGCCAACACGGGCTAGGCAGCTCCTACGAGCAGTACTTC
TRBJ1-1,-,TRBV5-6,-,CASSWQSNTEAFF,TGTGCCAGCAGCTGGCAGTCGAACACTGAAGCTTTCTTT
TRBJ2-7,TRBD2,TRBV4-2,-,CASSQARREHYEQYF,TGTGCCAGCAGCCAAGCGCGGCGGGAGCACTACGAGCAGTACTTC
TRBJ2-7,TRBD1,TRBV27,once,CASGRTGSYEQYF,TGTGCCAGCGGACGGACAGGGTCCTACGAGCAGTACTTC
TRBJ2-1,-,TRBV7-9,few,CASSLGLSSYNEQFF,TGTGCCAGCAGCTTAGGACTAAGCTCCTACAATGAGCAGTTCTTC
TRBJ2-1,-,TRBV4-3,-,CASSPGRRIMYNEQFF,TGCGCCAGCAGCCCGGGGCGGAGAATAATGTACAATGAGCAGTTCTTC
TRBJ2-1,-,TRBV2,-,CASNVRAQAVF,TGTGCCAGCAATGTCCGGGCCCAGGCGGTCTTC
TRBJ2-1,-,TRBV7-9,once,CASSLARIGREQFF,TGTGCCAGCAGCTTAGCAAGGATAGGGCGGGAGCAGTTCTTC
TRBJ1-1,TRBD1,TRBV5-1,once,CASSLEGQGARTEAFF,TGCGCCAGCAGCTTGGAGGGGCAGGGGGCGCGAACTGAAGCTTTCTTT
TRBJ2-5,-,TRBV2,-,CASLDPPGGETQYF,TGTGCCAGCCTAGACCCCCCTGGGGGAGAGACCCAGTACTTC
TRBJ2-7,-,TRBV6-1,-,CASSEAGGTVNSYEQYF,TGTGCCAGCAGTGAAGCCGGTGGAACGGTGAACTCCTACGAGCAGTACTTC
TRBJ1-2,-,TRBV4-2,-,CASSQDLGLSRGGYTF,TGTGCCAGCAGCCAAGATCTAGGGTTATCACGAGGAGGCTACACCTTC
TRBJ2-3,TRBD1,TRBV27,few,CASRAGQGTDTQYF,TGTGCCAGCAGGGCGGGACAGGGAACAGATACGCAGTATTTT
TRBJ2-3,-,TRBV7-9,few,CASSSHDSPAVDTQYF,TGTGCCAGCAGCTCTCATGACAGTCCCGCTGTAGATACGCAGTATTTT
TRBJ2-1,-,TRBV6-6,-,CASVGEGNEQFF,TGTGCCAGTGTCGGAGAAGGCAATGAGCAGTTCTTC
TRBJ2-7,TRBD2,TRBV2,once,CASVGGRVDEQYF,TGTGCCAGCGTGGGCGGGAGGGTCGACGAGCAGTACTTC
TRBJ2-1,-,TRBV2,-,CASSEDWNNEQFF,TGTGCCAGCAGTGAAGATTGGAACAATGAGCAGTTCTTC
TRBJ1-2,-,TRBV7-2,-,CASSLDSNYGYTF,TGTGCCAGCAGCTTAGATTCTAACTATGGCTACACCTTC